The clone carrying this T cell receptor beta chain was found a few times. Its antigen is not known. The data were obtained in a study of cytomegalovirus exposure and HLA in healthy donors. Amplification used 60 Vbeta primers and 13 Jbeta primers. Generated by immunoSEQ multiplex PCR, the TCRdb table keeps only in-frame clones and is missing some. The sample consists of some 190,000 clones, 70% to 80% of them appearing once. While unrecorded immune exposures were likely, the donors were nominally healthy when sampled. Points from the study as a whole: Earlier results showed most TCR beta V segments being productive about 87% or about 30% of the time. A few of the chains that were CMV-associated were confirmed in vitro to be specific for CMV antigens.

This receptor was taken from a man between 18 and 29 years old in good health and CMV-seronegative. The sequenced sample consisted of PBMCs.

The CDR3 protein is CASSERSSGKYEQYF. The DNA of the CDR3 is TGTGCCAGCAGTGAACGGTCTAGCGGAAAATACGAGCAGTACTTC. The genes are TRBV6-1 and TRBJ2-7; TRBD2 aligns across 7 bases. V lost 2 bases, J lost 4 bases, and 8 bases stayed unmatched. The CDR3 consists of 15 residues. Looked up from germline, CDR1 is MNHNS and CDR2 is SASEGT.